This record looks at one TCR beta chain sequence and its context. The protocol was immunoSEQ multiplex PCR, while the TCRdb copy is restricted to in-frame clones and leaves out a portion. Of some 510 clones detected, roughly 64% appear once; the ten largest clones hold more than 55%. V lost 5 bases and J 2 bases, leaving 6 bases between the germline ends. The germline CDR1 and CDR2 sequences are MNHEY and SVGAGI. The CDR3 is 13 amino acids. These data are taken from a study of Siglec-9 on CD8 T cells in melanoma. Input material: Siglec-9+ CD8+ T cells sorted from blood. This chain connects TRBV6-5 to TRBJ2-2, with D uncertain. The TCR was taken from a human donor in good health. The CDR3 bases are TGTGCCAGCAGTGAGTCAAACACCGGGGAGCTGTTTTTT. This translates into CASSESNTGELFF.